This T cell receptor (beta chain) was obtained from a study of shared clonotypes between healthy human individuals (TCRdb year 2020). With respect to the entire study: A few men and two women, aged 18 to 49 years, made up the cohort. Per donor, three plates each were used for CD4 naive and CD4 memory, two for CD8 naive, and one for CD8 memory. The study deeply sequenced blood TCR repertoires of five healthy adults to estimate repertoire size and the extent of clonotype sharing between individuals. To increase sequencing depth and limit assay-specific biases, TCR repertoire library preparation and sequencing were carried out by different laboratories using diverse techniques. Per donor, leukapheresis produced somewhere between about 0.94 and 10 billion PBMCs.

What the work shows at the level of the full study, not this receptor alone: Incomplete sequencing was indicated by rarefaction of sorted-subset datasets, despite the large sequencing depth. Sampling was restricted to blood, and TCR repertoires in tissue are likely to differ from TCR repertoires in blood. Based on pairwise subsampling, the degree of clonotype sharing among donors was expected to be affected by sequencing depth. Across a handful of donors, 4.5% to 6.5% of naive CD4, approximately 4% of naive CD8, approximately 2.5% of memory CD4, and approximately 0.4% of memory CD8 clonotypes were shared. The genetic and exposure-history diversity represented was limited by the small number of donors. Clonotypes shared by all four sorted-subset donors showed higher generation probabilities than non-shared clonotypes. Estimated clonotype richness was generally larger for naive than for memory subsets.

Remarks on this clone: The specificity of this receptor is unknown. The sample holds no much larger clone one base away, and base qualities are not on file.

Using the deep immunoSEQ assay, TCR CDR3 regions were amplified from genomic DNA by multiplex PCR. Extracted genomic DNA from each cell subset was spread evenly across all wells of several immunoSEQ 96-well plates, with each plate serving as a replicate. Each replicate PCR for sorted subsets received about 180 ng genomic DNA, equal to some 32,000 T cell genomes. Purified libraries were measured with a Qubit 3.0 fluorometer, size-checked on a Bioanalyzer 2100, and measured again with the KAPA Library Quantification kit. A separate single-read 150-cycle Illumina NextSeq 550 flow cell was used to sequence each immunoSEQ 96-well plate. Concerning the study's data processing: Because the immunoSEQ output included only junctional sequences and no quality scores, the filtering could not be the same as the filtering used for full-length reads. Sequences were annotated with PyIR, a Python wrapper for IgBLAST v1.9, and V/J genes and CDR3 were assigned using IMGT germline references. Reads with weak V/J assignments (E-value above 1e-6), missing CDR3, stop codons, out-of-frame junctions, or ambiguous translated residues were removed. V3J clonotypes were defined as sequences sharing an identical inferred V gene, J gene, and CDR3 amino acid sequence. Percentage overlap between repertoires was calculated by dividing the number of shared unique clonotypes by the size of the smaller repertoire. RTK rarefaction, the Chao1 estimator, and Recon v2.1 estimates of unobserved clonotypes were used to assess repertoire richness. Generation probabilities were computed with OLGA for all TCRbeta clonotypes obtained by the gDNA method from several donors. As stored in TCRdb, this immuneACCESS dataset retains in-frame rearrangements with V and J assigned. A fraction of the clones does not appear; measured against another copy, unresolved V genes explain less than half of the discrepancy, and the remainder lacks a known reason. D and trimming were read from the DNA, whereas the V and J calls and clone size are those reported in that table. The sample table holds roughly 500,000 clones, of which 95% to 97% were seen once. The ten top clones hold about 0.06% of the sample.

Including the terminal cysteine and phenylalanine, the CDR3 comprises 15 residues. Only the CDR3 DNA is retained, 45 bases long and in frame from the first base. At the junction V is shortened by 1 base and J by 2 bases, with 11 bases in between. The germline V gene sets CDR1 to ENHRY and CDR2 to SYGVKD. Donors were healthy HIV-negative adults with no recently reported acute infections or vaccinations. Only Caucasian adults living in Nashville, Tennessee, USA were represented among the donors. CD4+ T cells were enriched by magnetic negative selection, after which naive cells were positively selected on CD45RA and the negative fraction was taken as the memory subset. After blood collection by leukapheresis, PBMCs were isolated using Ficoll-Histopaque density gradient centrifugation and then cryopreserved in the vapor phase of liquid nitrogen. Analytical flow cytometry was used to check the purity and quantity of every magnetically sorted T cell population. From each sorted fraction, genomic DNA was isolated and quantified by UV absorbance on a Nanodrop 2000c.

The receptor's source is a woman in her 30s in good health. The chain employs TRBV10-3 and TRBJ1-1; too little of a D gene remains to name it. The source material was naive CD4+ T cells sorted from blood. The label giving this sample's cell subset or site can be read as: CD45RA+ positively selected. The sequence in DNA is TGTGCCATCAGTGAGTTTCCCGACCCCAACACTGAAGCTTTCTTT. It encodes CAISEFPDPNTEAFF.